The 6 T cell receptor beta chains reported below all come from one sample, sequenced in a study of blood T cell repertoires in COVID-19 (dated by TCRdb to 2019 to 2021). Preparation of the library involved the immunoSEQ multiplex PCR assay. The clones in this table, taken by TCRdb from immuneACCESS, are in-frame only. Not every clone is retained; where verified, under half of the shortfall comes from an unresolved V gene, and the cause of the rest is unknown. Within this sample are tens of thousands of clones, with roughly 77% of them counted one time only. The top ten constitute roughly 36% of the sample. The sample taken for sequencing was peripheral blood. Receptors originate from a woman between 65 and 79 years old with acute or convalescent COVID-19.

This chain links TRBV28 with TRBJ2-7; 11 bases line up with TRBD2. V lost 5 bases to trimming and J lost 0 bases; unmatched junction nucleotides: 9. The CDR3 has 17 amino acids. The germline CDR1 and CDR2 sequences are MDHEN and SYDVKM. CDR3 nucleotides: TGTGCCAGCAGTACAACCGGGACTAGCGGTTACTCCTACGAGCAGTACTTC. This gives the protein CASSTTGTSGYSYEQYF.

This chain joins TRBV23-1 and TRBJ2-1, with D hard to call. TRBV23-1 is an ORF, and what it does is uncertain. The length of the CDR3 is 14 residues. V shed 0 bases and J shed 6 bases, with 9 bases lying between them. CDR3 in amino acids: CASSQSSGFNEQFF. In nucleotides, the CDR3 is TGCGCCAGCAGTCAATCGTCCGGGTTCAATGAGCAGTTCTTC.

The chain combines TRBV12-3 or TRBV12-4 with TRBJ1-5; no reliable D call. The CDR3 loop spans 13 amino acids. Trimming left V 1 base short and J 9 bases short, with 10 bases between. CDR3 residues: CASSLGAEGPQHF. Written as DNA, the CDR3 is TGTGCCAGCAGTTTAGGGGCGGAGGGGCCCCAGCATTTT.

The chain employs TRBV4-1 and TRBJ1-2; D is possibly TRBD1 (5 bases). V was trimmed by 2 bases and J by 2 bases, leaving 24 bases between them. The germline gives CDR1 MGHRA, CDR2 YSYEKL. The CDR3 sequence is 19 residues long. The DNA of the CDR3 is TGCGCCAGCAGCCAACCCCTTTCGGGAGTTGGTGGGGCCAACTATGGCTACACCTTC. It is translated as CASSQPLSGVGGANYGYTF.

The chain combines TRBV21-1 with TRBJ1-5; TRBD1 is the table's D call, not checked against the DNA. TRBV21-1 is a known pseudogene. The CDR3 totals 14 residues. The CDR3 region has the DNA TGTGCCAGCAGCTTCGACAGCCGCAATCAGCCCCAGCATTTT. Translation: CASSFDSRNQPQHF.

The chain uses TRBV3-1 (or the pseudogene TRBV3-2) and TRBJ1-6; D call uncertain. Trimming took 4 bases from V and 8 from J, leaving 9 bases between them. Germline lookup yields CDR1 LGHDT and CDR2 YNNKEL (reference sequence). CDR3 size: 13 residues. The CDR3 DNA reads TGTGCCAGCAGCCCCACCCGGGATTCACCCCTCCACTTT. Amino acids: CASSPTRDSPLHF.